Presented here are 29 T cell receptor beta chains from one specimen sequenced in a study of CD8 T cells in ankylosing spondylitis. TCRdb re-analysed the 5' RACE reads in MiXCR, keeping a single row per CDR3 protein. The sample shows about 240,000 distinct CDR3 sequences, around 8% of them seen only once. Sequencing was performed on blood, either unsorted or a sorted T cell fraction (not recorded which). The receptors were gathered from a female donor with ankylosing spondylitis or in good health (not recorded which).

This chain connects TRBV7-9 to TRBJ2-3; the match to TRBD2 covers 8 bases. V was clipped by 5 bases and J by 8 bases; unmatched bases: 9. The length of the CDR3 is 14 residues. CDR1 and CDR2 from the germline V gene are SEHNR and FQNEAQ (reference sequence). CDR3 nucleotide sequence: TGTGCCAGCAGCCTCGAGCGGGAGAGGAGTACGCAGTATTTT. The encoded protein is CASSLERERSTQYF. The variable domain in full, completed from reference TRBV7-9 and TRBJ2-3, reads DTGVSQNPRHKITKRGQNVTFRCDPISEHNRLYWYRQTLGQGPEFLTYFQNEAQLEKSRLLSDRFSAERPKGSFSTLEIQRTEQGDSAMYLCASSLERERSTQYFGPGTRLTVL.

This clonotype has ten or more counts. This rearrangement joins TRBV7-2 to TRBJ2-2, with 10 bases identical to TRBD2. The V and J ends lost 5 bases and 2 bases, in that order; junction bases with no gene match: 5. This CDR3 spans 16 amino acids. From germline, CDR1 is SGHTA and CDR2 FQGNSA. The CDR3 spells CASSLLAGTNTGELFF. For the CDR3, the DNA is TGTGCCAGCAGCCTACTAGCGGGGACTAACACCGGGGAGCTGTTTTTT.

This rearrangement joins TRBV7-9 to TRBJ1-1; TRBD1 is a possible D gene (5 bases). V was clipped by 4 bases and J by 1 base, with 13 bases between them. Germline-derived CDR1 and CDR2 are SEHNR and FQNEAQ (reference sequence). There are 15 residues in the CDR3. CDR3 loop: CASSSETGQNTEAFF. The CDR3 DNA sequence: TGTGCCAGCAGCTCTGAAACCGGACAGAACACTGAAGCTTTCTTT.

At least ten counts were recorded for this clonotype. The V gene is TRBV6-5, the J gene TRBJ1-2; 11 positions match TRBD1. CDR3 size: 18 residues. The J segment lost 5 bases and the V segment lost 3 bases, leaving 14 bases of the junction unmatched. The germline V gene has CDR1 MNHEY and CDR2 SVGAGI. CDR3 region: CASSYARTGGAADYGYTF. DNA of the CDR3: TGTGCCAGCAGTTATGCCCGGACAGGGGGCGCCGCGGATTATGGCTACACCTTC.

V usage is TRBV19 and J usage is TRBJ2-5; D is unresolved. Germline CDR1 reads LNHDA; CDR2 reads SQIVND (reference sequence). This CDR3 spans 13 amino acids. V was trimmed by 6 bases and J by 3 bases, leaving 11 bases between them. The CDR3 here is CASRGIGEETQYF. CDR3 DNA sequence: TGTGCCAGTAGGGGGATCGGAGAAGAGACCCAGTACTTC.

The table lists this clonotype with many counts. The V and J genes are TRBV29-1 and TRBJ1-5; D not certain. Trimming cost V 3 bases and J 7 bases, with 16 bases left between them. Germline V gene sequence: CDR1 SQVTM, CDR2 ANQGSEA. The CDR3 runs to 14 residues. CDR3 sequence: CSVEGVAPGQPQHF. CDR3 DNA sequence: TGCAGCGTTGAGGGTGTCGCCCCGGGACAGCCCCAGCATTTT.

There are many counts of this clonotype. The chain joins TRBV25-1 to TRBJ2-3, with D maybe TRBD1 (6 bases). The V gene's germline CDR1 is MGHDK and CDR2 SYGVNS. V was cut by 3 bases and J by 8 bases, with 15 bases left in between. CDR3 length: 14 residues. In DNA form, the CDR3 reads TGTGCCAGCAGTGACGAGACAGGACGGGGTACGCAGTATTTT. Translated: CASSDETGRGTQYF.

As regards this clonotype: With a much larger clone just one base away, this may be a read error. This chain links TRBV12-3 or TRBV12-4 with TRBJ2-1; D may be TRBD1 or TRBD2 (5 bases each). V lost 11 bases and J 5 bases, leaving 19 bases between the germline ends. This CDR3 region has 14 residues. This CDR3 is CAGTLRGVNNEQFF. The CDR3 DNA is TGTGCCGGCACCCTAAGAGGGGTCAACAATGAGCAGTTCTTC.

There are many counts of this clonotype. The chain carries TRBV4-3 and TRBJ2-3, with no clear D. Trimming left V 4 bases short and J 6 bases short, with 11 bases between. Germline CDR1 is LGHNA and CDR2 is YSLEER. The CDR3 is made up of 13 amino acids. CDR3 sequence reads: CASSRLPRDTQYF. DNA for the CDR3: TGCGCCAGCAGCCGGTTACCACGGGATACGCAGTATTTT.

This clonotype has a count of ten or more. The rearrangement links TRBV5-1 to TRBJ2-1; 13 positions match TRBD2. Looked up from germline, CDR1 is SGHRS and CDR2 is YFSETQ. The CDR3 contains 18 residues. V lost 4 bases to trimming and J lost 3 bases; unmatched junction nucleotides: 10. The CDR3 protein is CASSSGTSGIFVYNEQFF. The CDR3 bases are TGCGCCAGCAGCAGCGGGACTAGCGGGATTTTTGTCTACAATGAGCAGTTCTTC.

Comment on this clonotype: With a much larger clone just one base away, this may be a read error. V gene TRBV7-2 combines with J gene TRBJ1-4; a possible D gene is TRBD1 (5 bases). V lost 0 bases and J lost 3, with 17 bases in between. The CDR3 runs to 18 residues. The germline gives CDR1 SGHTA, CDR2 FQGNSA. CDR3 in DNA: TGTACCAGCAGCTTAGCGCGTCGGGGGAAGGCAGCTAATGAAAAACTGTTTTTT. Protein sequence: CTSSLARRGKAANEKLFF.

Ten or more counts support this clonotype. J is TRBJ2-3 and V is TRBV4-3, with D tentatively TRBD2 (6 bases). V was shortened by 1 base and J by 1 base, with 9 bases between the two germline ends. The CDR3 is made up of 15 amino acids. Germline loops: CDR1 LGHNA, CDR2 YSLEER. The CDR3 loop is CASSQVAARTDTQYF. The CDR3 region has the DNA TGCGCCAGCAGCCAAGTAGCGGCACGCACAGATACGCAGTATTTT.

This clonotype was detected ten times or more. The V gene is TRBV20-1, the J gene TRBJ1-2, with 7 positions matching TRBD1. Germline loops: CDR1 DFQATT, CDR2 SNEGSKA (reference sequence). The CDR3 consists of 15 residues. V was pared by 5 bases and J by 9 bases, with 18 bases of the junction left unmatched. This chain's CDR3 is CSAPTLGATGNSYTF. The CDR3 DNA reads as TGCAGTGCTCCCACCCTCGGGGCGACAGGGAATAGCTACACCTTC.

Only a few counts were recorded for this clonotype. The V and J genes are TRBV7-6 and TRBJ2-7; TRBD1 agrees at 10 bases. V lost 4 bases, J lost 4 bases, and 7 bases stayed unmatched. The CDR3 runs to 15 residues. CDR1 and CDR2 (germline): SGHVS, FNYEAQ. CDR3 sequence reads: CASSSRQGADYEQYF. The CDR3 nucleotides are TGTGCCAGCAGCTCACGACAGGGGGCAGATTACGAGCAGTACTTC.

This clonotype appeared many times. The CDR3 sequence: CSVADKPNEQFF. DNA of the CDR3: TGCAGCGTTGCGGACAAGCCCAATGAGCAGTTCTTC. J is TRBJ2-1 and V is TRBV29-1; D perhaps matches TRBD1 (5 bases). Germline values: CDR1 SQVTM, CDR2 ANQGSEA. The CDR3 totals 12 residues. V lost 4 bases to trimming and J lost 6 bases, with 10 bases between them.

In this sample, this clonotype turned up many times. The V gene is TRBV5-1, the J gene TRBJ1-1; D may be TRBD1 (5 bases). The CDR3 length is 16 residues. Per the germline V gene, CDR1 is SGHRS and CDR2 is YFSETQ. Trimming took 5 bases from V and 1 from J, leaving 18 bases between them. The CDR3 bases are TGCGCCAGCAGGCTTAGGGCCGGGACCGAGAACACTGAAGCTTTCTTT. Translation gives CASRLRAGTENTEAFF.

This clonotype came up many times. This chain connects TRBV7-2 to TRBJ2-6; no clear D. The germline V gene has CDR1 SGHTA and CDR2 FQGNSA. The CDR3 is 16 amino acids. V dropped 5 bases and J dropped 0 bases, with 11 bases sitting between them. In DNA, the CDR3 is TGTGCCAGCAGCACGCGACTGAACTCTGGGGCCAACGTCCTGACTTTC. Translation: CASSTRLNSGANVLTF.

This clonotype was seen ten or more times. This chain uses TRBV6-5 with TRBJ2-1; 8 bases line up with TRBD1. The V and J ends lost 0 bases and 5 bases, in that order; junction bases with no gene match: 3. Germline lookup yields CDR1 MNHEY and CDR2 SVGAGI. This CDR3 comprises 15 residues. The DNA for the CDR3 is TGTGCCAGCAGTTACTCGGGACAGGCCGACAATGAGCAGTTCTTC. As protein: CASSYSGQADNEQFF.

This clonotype was found many times. V is TRBV7-2 and J is TRBJ2-7; D remains unclear. Germline CDR1 reads SGHTA; CDR2 reads FQGNSA. CDR3 size: 14 residues. Trimming took off 2 bases at V and 3 bases at J, with 11 bases between the two ends. As DNA, the CDR3 is TGTGCCAGCAGCTTAAGTGTCACCAACTACGAGCAGTACTTC. It encodes CASSLSVTNYEQYF.

For this clonotype: This may stem from a read error, because a much larger clone lies one nucleotide away. The chain couples TRBV5-5 to TRBJ1-1; tentative D call: TRBD1 (5 bases). This CDR3 spans 15 amino acids. The V gene's germline CDR1 is SGHKS and CDR2 YYEKEE (reference sequence). In nucleotides, the CDR3 is TGTACCAGCAGCTCCCGGGACGAAGCGAACACTGAAGCTTTCTTT. It translates to CTSSSRDEANTEAFF.

This clonotype was seen many times. The V gene is TRBV20-1, the J gene TRBJ2-7, with D maybe TRBD2 (6 bases). CDR3 length: 12 residues. Germline CDR1 reads DFQATT; CDR2 reads SNEGSKA (reference sequence). V lost 3 bases and J lost 5, with 11 bases in between. Here the CDR3 reads CSASGGPHEQYF. CDR3 in DNA: TGCAGTGCTAGCGGGGGACCTCACGAGCAGTACTTC.

This clonotype was observed many times. The chain joins TRBV3-1 to TRBJ2-5, with TRBD2 matching 10 bases. V shed 6 bases and J 2 bases; nucleotides not matched to a gene: 6. Germline values: CDR1 LGHDT, CDR2 YNNKEL (reference sequence). This CDR3 is 15 amino acids long. CDR3: CASRRLAGEQETQYF. CDR3 coding DNA: TGTGCCAGCAGGCGCCTAGCGGGAGAACAAGAGACCCAGTACTTC.

This rearrangement joins TRBV12-3 or TRBV12-4 to TRBJ2-7, with D uncertain. CDR3 length equals 14 residues. The ends were cut back, 3 bases at V and 2 bases at J, with 11 bases in the middle. CDR3 sequence reads: CASSFFGRPYEQYF. In nucleotides, the CDR3 is TGTGCCAGCAGTTTCTTTGGCAGGCCCTACGAGCAGTACTTC.

Many counts were recorded for this clonotype. The chain uses TRBV4-2 and TRBJ1-2; D remains ambiguous. In germline, CDR1 is LGHNA, CDR2 YNFKEQ. This CDR3 is 15 amino acids long. V was shortened by 4 bases and J by 4 bases, with 16 bases between the two germline ends. CDR3 in DNA: TGTGCCAGCAGCCCCCCCGTGAGGGCGGGCTATGGCTACACCTTC. This encodes CASSPPVRAGYGYTF.

This clonotype turned up a few times. The junction differs from germline at one of its ends, possibly a read error. The CDR3 DNA is TGCTGTGCTAGAGTTACAGGGGGGCTCGGGAATAACTATGGCTACACCTTC. It is translated as CCARVTGGLGNNYGYTF. V and J are TRBV20-1 and TRBJ1-2; 8 bases line up with TRBD1. Germline CDR1 and CDR2: DFQATT and SNEGSKA (reference sequence). CDR3 size: 17 residues.

Ten or more counts support this clonotype. The chain uses TRBV29-1 and TRBJ1-2; tentatively, D is TRBD1 (5 bases). The length of the CDR3 is 11 residues. The ends were cut back, 7 bases at V and 8 bases at J, with 14 bases in the middle. The germline gives CDR1 SQVTM, CDR2 ANQGSEA. The CDR3 here is CSAGGLEGYTF. The CDR3 nucleotides read TGCAGCGCTGGGGGGTTGGAGGGCTACACCTTC.

The chain couples TRBV5-1 to TRBJ1-1, with 8 bases fitting TRBD1. CDR3 length equals 17 residues. Germline V gene sequence: CDR1 SGHRS, CDR2 YFSETQ. V shed 4 bases, J shed 3 bases, and the junction held 14 bases outside the gene matches. CDR3: CASSPAPQGALHTEAFF. DNA of the CDR3: TGCGCCAGCAGCCCGGCCCCCCAGGGGGCTTTGCACACTGAAGCTTTCTTT.

This clonotype was seen repeatedly, ten times or more. This chain uses TRBV2 with TRBJ2-1; D possibly uses TRBD1 or TRBD2 (5 bases each). The V and J ends lost 4 bases and 2 bases respectively, with 12 bases between them. Germline V gives CDR1 SNHLY, CDR2 FYNNEI. This CDR3 is 15 amino acids long. The CDR3 is CASSGGSRTYNEQFF. The CDR3 DNA sequence: TGTGCCAGCAGTGGGGGGAGTCGGACCTACAATGAGCAGTTCTTC.

This clonotype was detected many times. The rearrangement joins TRBV29-1 to TRBJ1-2; 8 nucleotides line up with TRBD1. In germline, CDR1 is SQVTM, CDR2 ANQGSEA. The junction had 4 bases not matched to a gene; V was cut back by 7 bases and J by 0 bases. The CDR3 totals 13 residues. As DNA, the CDR3 is TGCAGCGGCTACAGGGGGGCTAACTATGGCTACACCTTC. It specifies CSGYRGANYGYTF.